One and the same sample provided the 21 T cell receptor beta chains below, sequenced in a study of blood T cell repertoires in COVID-19. Assay: immunoSEQ multiplex PCR; the TCRdb copy retains only in-frame clones and omits some. The top ten hold 1.1% of the sample, which has approximately 110,000 clones, around 89% seen once. Material for sequencing was peripheral blood. All receptors come from a human donor in a cohort sampled during active COVID-19.

The rearrangement joins TRBV29-1 to TRBJ2-7; 8 nucleotides agree with TRBD1. The CDR3 loop spans 14 amino acids. V shed 5 bases and J 5 bases; nucleotides not matched to a gene: 11. The germline V gene has CDR1 SQVTM and CDR2 ANQGSEA. As DNA, the CDR3 is TGCAGCGTTAGACAGGGGAACGTAGCCAACGAGCAGTACTTC. Residues: CSVRQGNVANEQYF.

The sample holds one count of this clone. This chain uses TRBV19 with TRBJ1-1; 8 bases match TRBD1. CDR3 length equals 17 residues. Germline CDR1 reads LNHDA; CDR2 reads SQIVND (reference sequence). The trim removed 7 bases at V and 4 bases at J, leaving 17 bases unmatched. This CDR3 is CASNLGPGGALVTEAFF. CDR3 DNA: TGTGCCAGTAATTTGGGCCCAGGGGGCGCATTGGTCACTGAAGCTTTCTTT.

The chain uses TRBV18 and TRBJ2-1; a possible D gene is TRBD2 (6 bases). V was trimmed by 0 bases and J by 4 bases, leaving 16 bases between them. Germline CDR1 reads KGHSH; CDR2 reads LQKENI. CDR3 size: 17 residues. The CDR3 DNA is TGTGCCAGCTCACCACCGGTTGGTGCGGGAAGGTACAATGAGCAGTTCTTC. It encodes CASSPPVGAGRYNEQFF.

The chain uses TRBV5-4 and TRBJ1-2; D possibly corresponds to TRBD1 (6 bases). The CDR3 sequence is 19 residues long. The ends were cut back, 0 bases at V and 2 bases at J, with 23 bases in the middle. CDR1 is SGHNT and CDR2 is YYREEE in the germline V gene (reference sequence). This chain's CDR3 is CASSLGLILLGAGNYGYTF. CDR3 sequence (DNA): TGTGCCAGCAGCTTGGGGCTGATTCTACTGGGGGCAGGGAACTATGGCTACACCTTC.

The rearrangement links TRBV2 to TRBJ1-1; D ambiguous. The CDR3 loop spans 15 amino acids. V was clipped by 2 bases and J by 7 bases, with 17 bases between them. Germline-derived CDR1 and CDR2 are SNHLY and FYNNEI. The chain's CDR3 is CASSELSRPVDEAFF. For the CDR3, the DNA is TGTGCCAGCAGTGAATTATCGCGCCCTGTTGATGAAGCTTTCTTT.

V usage is TRBV7-9 and J usage is TRBJ2-7, with D maybe TRBD2 (5 bases). Germline lookup yields CDR1 SEHNR and CDR2 FQNEAQ (reference sequence). The CDR3 runs to 14 residues. Trimming removed 1 base from V and 5 bases from J, with 12 bases in between. The CDR3 sequence: CASSLVTGSDEQYF. The CDR3 bases are TGTGCCAGCAGCTTAGTTACGGGGAGCGACGAGCAGTACTTC.

The gene calls are TRBV12-5 and TRBJ2-3; 10 positions match TRBD1. The J segment lost 2 bases and the V segment lost 7 bases, leaving 6 bases of the junction unmatched. Germline V CDR1 and CDR2: LGHNT, FRNRAP. The CDR3 length is 15 residues. The CDR3 DNA sequence: TGTGCTAGTGCCGCGGGACAGGGGTACACAGATACGCAGTATTTT. It is translated as CASAAGQGYTDTQYF.

This rearrangement joins TRBV5-6 to TRBJ1-4; no firm D call. Germline CDR1 reads SGHDT; CDR2 reads YYEEEE. The CDR3 runs 14 residues. With 5 bases removed from V and 0 bases from J, the gap between germline ends came to 8 bases. The chain's CDR3 is CASSSAATNEKLFF. The CDR3 DNA is TGTGCCAGCAGTTCTGCAGCAACTAATGAAAAACTGTTTTTT.

J is TRBJ2-1 and V is TRBV28; TRBD1 aligns across 8 bases. The V gene's germline CDR1 is MDHEN and CDR2 SYDVKM. The CDR3 loop spans 13 amino acids. Trimming cost V 7 bases and J 10 bases; bases outside gene matches: 9. The DNA for the CDR3 is TGTGCCAGCACCCGACAGGGGCCCGGGGAGCAGTTCTTC. This translates into CASTRQGPGEQFF. Full variable domain (missing parts from reference TRBV28 and TRBJ2-1): DVKVTQSSRYLVKRTGEKVFLECVQDMDHENMFWYRQDPGLGLRLIYFSYDVKMKEKGDIPEGYSVSREKKERFSLILESASTNQTSMYLCASTRQGPGEQFFGPGTRLTVL.

V and J are TRBV15 and TRBJ1-6; weak D call: TRBD1 (5 bases). Trimming took 2 bases from V and 8 from J, leaving 16 bases between them. This CDR3 is built from 16 residues. From germline, CDR1 is LNHNV and CDR2 YYDKDF (reference sequence). CDR3 sequence (DNA): TGTGCCACCAGCAGAAGCGTAACGGGGGAAGATTCACCCCTCCACTTT. This codes for CATSRSVTGEDSPLHF. Supplemented by reference TRBV15 and TRBJ1-6, the full variable domain reads DAMVIQNPRYQVTQFGKPVTLSCSQTLNHNVMYWYQQKSSQAPKLLFHYYDKDFNNEADTPDNFQSRRPNTSFCFLDIRSPGLGDTAMYLCATSRSVTGEDSPLHFGNGTRLTVT.

The chain joins TRBV10-3 to TRBJ2-3; the D is unclear. CDR3 size: 14 residues. Trimming shortened V by 0 bases and J by 0 bases, and 4 bases separated the two germline ends. Germline CDR1 and CDR2: ENHRY and SYGVKD. CDR3 bases: TGTGCCATCAGTGAGTCCCGTAGCACAGATACGCAGTATTTT. Translating gives CAISESRSTDTQYF.

This chain joins TRBV19 and TRBJ1-2; 8 nucleotides line up with TRBD1. This CDR3 comprises 16 residues. The germline V gene has CDR1 LNHDA and CDR2 SQIVND (reference sequence). The ends lost 0 bases at V and 4 bases at J; junction bases unmatched: 7. The CDR3 DNA follows: TGTGCCAGTAGTATAGACGGCAGGGGGCAAGTCTATGGCTACACCTTC. Amino acid sequence: CASSIDGRGQVYGYTF.

V and J are TRBV24-1 and TRBJ2-1, with TRBD2 matching 7 bases. Germline values: CDR1 KGHDR, CDR2 SFDVKD. The ends lost 9 bases at V and 0 bases at J; junction bases unmatched: 7. This CDR3 contains 15 residues. CDR3 loop: CATGGGGGSYNEQFF. DNA for the CDR3: TGTGCCACCGGGGGTGGGGGGGGCTCCTACAATGAGCAGTTCTTC.

V and J are TRBV5-1 and TRBJ2-7; 11 bases match TRBD1. Germline V gives CDR1 SGHRS, CDR2 YFSETQ. V lost 2 bases, J lost 4 bases, and 5 bases stayed unmatched. The CDR3 totals 15 residues. CDR3: CASSLGTGGRYEQYF. Here the CDR3 DNA reads TGCGCCAGCAGCTTAGGGACAGGGGGGCGGTACGAGCAGTACTTC.

The V call is TRBV6-5, the J call TRBJ2-7, with D possibly matching TRBD2 (5 bases). Looked up from germline, CDR1 is MNHEY and CDR2 is SVGAGI. The ends were cut back, 1 base at V and 5 bases at J, with 15 bases in the middle. The CDR3 loop spans 15 amino acids. DNA of the CDR3: TGTGCCAGCAGTTACTACCCAGCGGCGGATAACGAGCAGTACTTC. Its translation is CASSYYPAADNEQYF.

This chain uses TRBV7-9 with TRBJ2-5; D is undetermined. In germline, CDR1 is SEHNR, CDR2 FQNEAQ (reference sequence). Trimming removed 2 bases from V and 1 base from J, with 11 bases in between. The CDR3 consists of 15 residues. The CDR3 here is CASSLLSGAQETQYF. In nucleotides, the CDR3 is TGTGCCAGCAGCTTATTGTCCGGAGCCCAAGAGACCCAGTACTTC.

The chain employs TRBV28 and TRBJ2-3, with TRBD2 matching over 11 bases. V lost 8 bases to trimming and J lost 1 base; unmatched junction nucleotides: 11. The CDR3 runs to 17 residues. Germline values: CDR1 MDHEN, CDR2 SYDVKM. Here the CDR3 DNA reads TGTGCCAGCTCCTTAGCGGGAGGGTCCTCGGGCACAGATACGCAGTATTTT. Its translation is CASSLAGGSSGTDTQYF. Full variable domain (rest looked up from reference TRBV28 and TRBJ2-3): DVKVTQSSRYLVKRTGEKVFLECVQDMDHENMFWYRQDPGLGLRLIYFSYDVKMKEKGDIPEGYSVSREKKERFSLILESASTNQTSMYLCASSLAGGSSGTDTQYFGPGTRLTVL.

This sequence joins TRBV5-4 and TRBJ1-3; D remains ambiguous. V was pared by 0 bases and J by 1 base, with 8 bases between. Looked up from germline, CDR1 is SGHNT and CDR2 is YYREEE (reference sequence). CDR3 length: 15 residues. In DNA form, the CDR3 reads TGTGCCAGCAGCTTGGCCCCGGGATCTGGAAACACCATATATTTT. Residues: CASSLAPGSGNTIYF.

This clone has just one count. The gene calls are TRBV4-3 and TRBJ2-4, with D tentatively TRBD2 (6 bases). Deletions cut 3 bases from V and 7 bases from J, with 16 bases between. This CDR3 has 15 amino acids. CDR1 and CDR2 (germline): LGHNA, YSLEER. As DNA, the CDR3 is TGCGCCAGCAGCCAGTATTCCGGGACTGGCAACATTCAGTACTTC. Residues: CASSQYSGTGNIQYF.

V is TRBV19 and J is TRBJ2-1, with TRBD2 matching 8 bases. The CDR3 contains 19 residues. CDR1 is LNHDA and CDR2 is SQIVND in the germline V gene (reference sequence). V lost 7 bases to trimming and J lost 0 bases; unmatched junction nucleotides: 17. This CDR3 is CASNPRLGASGSSYNEQFF. The CDR3, as DNA: TGTGCCAGTAACCCGCGGCTGGGGGCCAGCGGGAGCTCCTACAATGAGCAGTTCTTC.

The gene calls are TRBV13 and TRBJ2-7; D not certain. The V gene's germline CDR1 is PRHDT and CDR2 FYEKMQ (reference sequence). The CDR3 has 17 amino acids. V lost 0 bases to trimming and J lost 3 bases, with 18 bases between them. CDR3 loop: CASSLGYQEKLNYEQYF. CDR3 sequence (DNA): TGTGCCAGCAGCTTAGGTTATCAAGAGAAACTGAACTACGAGCAGTACTTC.